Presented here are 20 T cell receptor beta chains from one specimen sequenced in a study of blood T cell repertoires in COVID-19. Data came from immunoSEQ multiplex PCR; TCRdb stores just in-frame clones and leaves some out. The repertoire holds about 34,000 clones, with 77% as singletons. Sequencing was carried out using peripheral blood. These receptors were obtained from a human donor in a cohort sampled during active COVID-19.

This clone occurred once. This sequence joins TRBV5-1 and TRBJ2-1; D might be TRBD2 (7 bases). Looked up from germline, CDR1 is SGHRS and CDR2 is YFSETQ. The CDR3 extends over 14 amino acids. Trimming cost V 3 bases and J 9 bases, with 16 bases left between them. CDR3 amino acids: CASSWTRGAREQFF. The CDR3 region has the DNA TGCGCCAGCAGCTGGACTCGGGGGGCGCGTGAGCAGTTCTTC. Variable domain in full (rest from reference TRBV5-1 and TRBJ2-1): KAGVTQTPRYLIKTRGQQVTLSCSPISGHRSVSWYQQTPGQGLQFLFEYFSETQRNKGNFPGRFSGRQFSNSRSEMNVSTLELGDSALYLCASSWTRGAREQFFGPGTRLTVL.

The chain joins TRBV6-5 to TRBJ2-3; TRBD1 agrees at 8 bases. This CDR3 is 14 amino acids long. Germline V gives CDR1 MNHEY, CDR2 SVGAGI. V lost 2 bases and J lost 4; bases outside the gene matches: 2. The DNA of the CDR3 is TGTGCCAGCAGTTACCAGGGGGCCGCAGATACGCAGTATTTT. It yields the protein CASSYQGAADTQYF.

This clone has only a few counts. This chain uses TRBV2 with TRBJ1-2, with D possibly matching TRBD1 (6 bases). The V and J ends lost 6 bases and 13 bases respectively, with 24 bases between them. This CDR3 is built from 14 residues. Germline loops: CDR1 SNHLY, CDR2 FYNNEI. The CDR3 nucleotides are TGTGCCAGCAGCCTACAGGGCCCTACACGGCTACGCACCTTC. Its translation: CASSLQGPTRLRTF.

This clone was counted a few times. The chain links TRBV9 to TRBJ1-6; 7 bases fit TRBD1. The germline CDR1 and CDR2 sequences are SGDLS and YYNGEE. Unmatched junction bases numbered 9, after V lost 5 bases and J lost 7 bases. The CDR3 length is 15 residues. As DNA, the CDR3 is TGTGCCAGCAGATTAGGGGACAGTGGGAATTCACCCCTCCACTTT. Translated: CASRLGDSGNSPLHF.

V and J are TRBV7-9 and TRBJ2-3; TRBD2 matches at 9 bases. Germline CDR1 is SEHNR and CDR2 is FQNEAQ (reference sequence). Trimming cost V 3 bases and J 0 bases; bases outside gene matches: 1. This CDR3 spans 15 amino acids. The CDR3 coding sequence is TGTGCCAGCAGCTTGACTAGCGGAAGCACAGATACGCAGTATTTT. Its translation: CASSLTSGSTDTQYF. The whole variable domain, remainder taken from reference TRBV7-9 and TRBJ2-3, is DTGVSQNPRHKITKRGQNVTFRCDPISEHNRLYWYRQTLGQGPEFLTYFQNEAQLEKSRLLSDRFSAERPKGSFSTLEIQRTEQGDSAMYLCASSLTSGSTDTQYFGPGTRLTVL.

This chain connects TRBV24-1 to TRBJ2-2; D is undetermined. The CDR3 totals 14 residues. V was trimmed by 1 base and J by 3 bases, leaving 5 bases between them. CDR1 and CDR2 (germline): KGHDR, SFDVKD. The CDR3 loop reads CATSDFTDTGELFF. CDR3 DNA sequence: TGTGCCACCAGTGATTTCACGGACACCGGGGAGCTGTTTTTT.

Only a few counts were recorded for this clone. The CDR3 DNA reads as TGTGCCAGCAGTTTACAGGGTACAGATACGCAGTATTTT. Residues: CASSLQGTDTQYF. This chain connects TRBV28 to TRBJ2-3; TRBD1 might be the D (5 bases). Germline lookup yields CDR1 MDHEN and CDR2 SYDVKM. The CDR3 spans 13 residues. Trimming removed 2 bases at V and 3 bases at J, with 6 bases between.

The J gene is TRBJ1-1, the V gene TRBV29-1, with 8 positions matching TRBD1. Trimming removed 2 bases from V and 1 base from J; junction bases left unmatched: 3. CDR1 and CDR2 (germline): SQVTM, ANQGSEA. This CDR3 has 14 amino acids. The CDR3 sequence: CSVEQGAANTEAFF. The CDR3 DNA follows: TGCAGCGTTGAACAGGGGGCGGCGAACACTGAAGCTTTCTTT.

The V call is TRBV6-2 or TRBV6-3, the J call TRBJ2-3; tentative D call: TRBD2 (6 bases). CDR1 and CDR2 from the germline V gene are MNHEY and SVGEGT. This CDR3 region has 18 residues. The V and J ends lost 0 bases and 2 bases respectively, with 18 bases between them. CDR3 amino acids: CASSYSRGLKVNTDTQYF. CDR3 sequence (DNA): TGTGCCAGCAGTTACTCGAGGGGACTGAAGGTTAACACAGATACGCAGTATTTT.

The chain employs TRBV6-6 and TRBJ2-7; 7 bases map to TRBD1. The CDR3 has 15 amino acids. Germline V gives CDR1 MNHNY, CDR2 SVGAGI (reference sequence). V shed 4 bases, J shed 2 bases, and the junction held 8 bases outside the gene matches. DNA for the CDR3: TGTGCCAGCAGTTTAACCGGGACAGCGGCCTACGAGCAGTACTTC. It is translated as CASSLTGTAAYEQYF.

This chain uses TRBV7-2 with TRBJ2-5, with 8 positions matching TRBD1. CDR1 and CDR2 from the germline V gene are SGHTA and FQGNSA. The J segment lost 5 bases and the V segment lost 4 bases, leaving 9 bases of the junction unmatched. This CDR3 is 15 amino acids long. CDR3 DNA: TGTGCCAGCAGCTCTGGGACAGGTCTTCTGGAGACCCAGTACTTC. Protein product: CASSSGTGLLETQYF.

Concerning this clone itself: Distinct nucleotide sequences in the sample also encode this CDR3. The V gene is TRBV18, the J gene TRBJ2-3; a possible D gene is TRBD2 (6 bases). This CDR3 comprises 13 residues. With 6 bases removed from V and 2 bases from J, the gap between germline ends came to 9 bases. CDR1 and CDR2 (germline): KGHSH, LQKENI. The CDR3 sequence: CASSPDYTDTQYF. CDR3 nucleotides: TGTGCCAGCTCTCCGGACTACACAGATACGCAGTATTTT.

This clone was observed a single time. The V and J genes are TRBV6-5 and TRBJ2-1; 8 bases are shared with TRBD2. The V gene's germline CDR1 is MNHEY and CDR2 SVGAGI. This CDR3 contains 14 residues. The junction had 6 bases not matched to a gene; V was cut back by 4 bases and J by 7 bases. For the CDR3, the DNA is TGTGCCAGCAGTTTCAGCGGGAGCATGAATGAGCAGTTCTTC. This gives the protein CASSFSGSMNEQFF.

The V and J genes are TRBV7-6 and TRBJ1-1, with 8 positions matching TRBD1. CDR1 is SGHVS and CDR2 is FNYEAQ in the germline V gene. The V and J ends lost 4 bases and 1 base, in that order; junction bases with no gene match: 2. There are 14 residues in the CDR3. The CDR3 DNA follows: TGTGCCAGCAGCTCAGGACAGGGGAACACTGAAGCTTTCTTT. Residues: CASSSGQGNTEAFF.

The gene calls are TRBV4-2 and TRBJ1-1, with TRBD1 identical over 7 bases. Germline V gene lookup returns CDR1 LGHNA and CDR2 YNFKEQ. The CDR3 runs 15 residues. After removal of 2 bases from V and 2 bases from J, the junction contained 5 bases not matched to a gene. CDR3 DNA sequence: TGTGCCAGCAGCCAAAGGACAGGCGGTAACACTGAAGCTTTCTTT. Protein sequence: CASSQRTGGNTEAFF.

Written as DNA, the CDR3 is TGCGCCAGCAGCTTGAAACAGGGTGGCACTGAAGCTTTCTTT. Its translation is CASSLKQGGTEAFF. The chain combines TRBV5-1 with TRBJ1-1, with D perhaps matching TRBD1 (6 bases). The CDR3 sequence is 14 residues long. CDR1 and CDR2 (germline): SGHRS, YFSETQ. V lost 1 base to trimming and J lost 4 bases, with 11 bases between them.

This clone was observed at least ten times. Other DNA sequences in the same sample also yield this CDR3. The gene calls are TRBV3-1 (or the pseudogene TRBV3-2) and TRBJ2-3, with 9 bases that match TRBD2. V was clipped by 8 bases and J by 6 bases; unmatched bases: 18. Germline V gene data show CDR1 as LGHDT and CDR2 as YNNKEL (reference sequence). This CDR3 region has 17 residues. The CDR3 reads CASGGGGGGSIWDTQYF. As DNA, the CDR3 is TGTGCCAGCGGTGGCGGGGGGGGCGGCTCTATTTGGGATACGCAGTATTTT.

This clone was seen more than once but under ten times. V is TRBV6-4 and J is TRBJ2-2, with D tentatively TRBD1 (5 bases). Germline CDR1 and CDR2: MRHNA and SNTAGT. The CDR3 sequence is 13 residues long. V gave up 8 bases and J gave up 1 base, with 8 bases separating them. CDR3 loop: CASGHLNTGELFF. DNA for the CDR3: TGTGCCAGCGGACACCTGAACACCGGGGAGCTGTTTTTT.

The CDR3 bases are TGTGCCAGCAGCTTAGCGGGCGGGGGTAACTATGGCTACACCTTC. This sequence encodes CASSLAGGGNYGYTF. The chain uses TRBV7-8 and TRBJ1-2, with D perhaps TRBD1 (5 bases). The CDR3 has 15 amino acids. Germline lookup yields CDR1 SGHVS and CDR2 FQNEAQ. Trimming stripped 0 bases from V and 1 base from J, with 9 bases between.

The CDR3 loop reads CASSPRTGWAGYTF. CDR3 DNA sequence: TGTGCCAGCAGTCCTCGGACGGGGTGGGCTGGCTACACCTTC. This chain uses TRBV28 with TRBJ1-2; D remains unclear. Deletions cut 5 bases from V and 7 bases from J, with 17 bases between. The CDR3 extends over 14 amino acids. CDR1 is MDHEN, CDR2 SYDVKM, per germline.